This TCR beta chain emerged from a study of T-cell reconstitution after alpha-beta-depleted transplantation in children. This clonotype was found many times. Researchers prepared the TCRbeta library using unique molecular identifiers, the study reports. From the PCR reads, TCRdb called clonotypes with MiXCR, one entry per CDR3 protein. This table has 230,000 or so distinct CDR3 sequences, 12% appearing once. The V and J ends lost 5 bases and 0 bases respectively, with 7 bases between them. CDR3 size: 13 residues. Germline V CDR1 and CDR2: KGHDR, SFDVKD. The sequenced sample was PBMCs from the stem cell graft donor, obtained from the stem cell graft. The receptor comes from a human donor who donated a stem cell graft to a child with acute lymphoblastic leukemia. V usage is TRBV24-1 and J usage is TRBJ2-7; D is uncertain. CDR3 DNA: TGTGCCACCAGTGTACCAGGCTCCTACGAGCAGTACTTC. Its translation is CATSVPGSYEQYF.